The present T cell receptor (beta chain) was sequenced within a study of CD4 T cells in relation to SARS-CoV-2 and coronaviruses. Turning to the study itself: PBMCs were cultured with antigen for around nine days before TCR beta sequencing. Study observations and caveats: Crossreactivity was assessed only for spike protein, not other viral proteins.

The CDR3 spans 15 residues. Losses at the gene ends were 6 bases for V and 8 bases for J; bases not matched to a gene: 10. The germline gives CDR1 SGHAT, CDR2 FQNNGV. Unexposed donor CD4+ T cells date from 2011-2018, before the COVID-19 pandemic. Isolation of CD4+ T cells took place after nine to ten days in culture. Unexposed-donor CD4+ T cells were probed with SARS-CoV-2 S/N and four cold-coronavirus spikes, cells permitting. Fresh IL-2 medium replaced half the medium on days 3 and 7. In this sample, this clone turned up once. What it recognizes is unknown. Profiling relied on immunoSEQ multiplex PCR, and the TCRdb table lists in-frame clones only, not all of them. This table holds under 30,000 clones, approximately 78% found once.

The receptor's source is a human donor in good health. The V gene is TRBV11-2, the J gene TRBJ2-1, with 10 bases that match TRBD2. The specimen was CD4+ T cells from PBMCs, cultured in vitro. CDR3 sequence: CASSPRQGTSDEQFF. In nucleotides, the CDR3 is TGTGCCAGCAGTCCCCGCCAGGGGACTAGCGATGAGCAGTTCTTC. Combining the CDR3 with reference TRBV11-2 and TRBJ2-1 gives the whole variable domain EAGVAQSPRYKIIEKRQSVAFWCNPISGHATLYWYQQILGQGPKLLIQFQNNGVVDDSQLPKDRFSAERLKGVDSTLKIQPAKLEDSAVYLCASSPRQGTSDEQFFGPGTRLTVL.